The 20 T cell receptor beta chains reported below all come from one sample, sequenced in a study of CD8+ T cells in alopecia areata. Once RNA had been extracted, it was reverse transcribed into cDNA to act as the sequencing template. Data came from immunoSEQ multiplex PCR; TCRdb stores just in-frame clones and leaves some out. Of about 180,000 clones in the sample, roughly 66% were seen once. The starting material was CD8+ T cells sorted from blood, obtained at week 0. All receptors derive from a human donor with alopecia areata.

The CDR3 nucleotides are TGTGCCTGGACCCGGACAGGGGGTCAGGGTGGCTACACCTTC. It specifies CAWTRTGGQGGYTF. The chain couples TRBV30 to TRBJ1-2; 10 bases agree with TRBD1. Germline trimming cut 4 bases from V and 7 bases from J; bases unmatched to any gene: 9. CDR1 is GTSNPN and CDR2 is SVGIG in the germline V gene (reference sequence). CDR3 size: 14 residues.

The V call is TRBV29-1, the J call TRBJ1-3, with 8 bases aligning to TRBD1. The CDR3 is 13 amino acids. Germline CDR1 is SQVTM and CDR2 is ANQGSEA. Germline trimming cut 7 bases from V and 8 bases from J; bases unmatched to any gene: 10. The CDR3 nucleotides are TGCAGCGGAACAGGGGGTGGTGAACACACCATATATTTT. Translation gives CSGTGGGEHTIYF.

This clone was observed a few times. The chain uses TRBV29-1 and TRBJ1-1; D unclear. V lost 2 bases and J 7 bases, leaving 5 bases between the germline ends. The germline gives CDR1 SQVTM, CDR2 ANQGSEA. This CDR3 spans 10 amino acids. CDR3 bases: TGCAGCGTTGAAAGACGTGAAGCTTTCTTT. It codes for CSVERREAFF.

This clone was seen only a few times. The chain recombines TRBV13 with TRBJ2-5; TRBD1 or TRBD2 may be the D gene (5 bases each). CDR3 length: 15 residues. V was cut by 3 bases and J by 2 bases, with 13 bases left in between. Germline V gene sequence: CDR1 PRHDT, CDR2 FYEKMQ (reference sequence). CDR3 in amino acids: CASSFGTEDQETQYF. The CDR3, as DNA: TGTGCCAGCAGCTTCGGGACGGAGGATCAAGAGACCCAGTACTTC.

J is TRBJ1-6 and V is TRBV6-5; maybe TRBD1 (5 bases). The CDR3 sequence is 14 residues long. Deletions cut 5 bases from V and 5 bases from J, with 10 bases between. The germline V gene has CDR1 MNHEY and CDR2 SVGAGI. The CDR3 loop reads CASSDQGDNSPLHF. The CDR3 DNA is TGTGCCAGCAGTGATCAGGGAGATAATTCACCCCTCCACTTT.

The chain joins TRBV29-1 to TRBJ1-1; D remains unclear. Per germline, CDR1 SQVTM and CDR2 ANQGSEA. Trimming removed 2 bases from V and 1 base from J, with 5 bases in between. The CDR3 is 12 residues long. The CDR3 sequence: CSVETQNTEAFF. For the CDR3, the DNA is TGCAGCGTTGAAACACAGAACACTGAAGCTTTCTTT. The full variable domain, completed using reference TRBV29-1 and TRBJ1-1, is SAVISQKPSRDICQRGTSLTIQCQVDSQVTMMFWYRQQPGQSLTLIATANQGSEATYESGFVIDKFPISRPNLTFSTLTVSNMSPEDSSIYLCSVETQNTEAFFGQGTRLTVV.

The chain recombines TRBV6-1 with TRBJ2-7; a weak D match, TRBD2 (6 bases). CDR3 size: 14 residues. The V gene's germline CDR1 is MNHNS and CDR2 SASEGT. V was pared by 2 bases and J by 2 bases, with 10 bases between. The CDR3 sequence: CASSESRDPYEQYF. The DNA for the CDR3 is TGTGCCAGCAGTGAATCGCGGGACCCCTACGAGCAGTACTTC.

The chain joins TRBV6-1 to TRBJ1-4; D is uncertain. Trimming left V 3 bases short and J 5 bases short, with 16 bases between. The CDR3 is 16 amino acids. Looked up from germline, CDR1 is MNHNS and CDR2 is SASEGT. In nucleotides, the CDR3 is TGTGCCAGCAGTGAGTCTACCGGGCGGTTGAATGAAAAACTGTTTTTT. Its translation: CASSESTGRLNEKLFF.

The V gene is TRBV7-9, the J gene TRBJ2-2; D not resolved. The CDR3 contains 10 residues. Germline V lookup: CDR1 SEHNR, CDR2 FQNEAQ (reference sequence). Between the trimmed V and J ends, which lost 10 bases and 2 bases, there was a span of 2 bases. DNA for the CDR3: TGTGCCATCAACACCGGGGAGCTGTTTTTT. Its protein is CAINTGELFF.

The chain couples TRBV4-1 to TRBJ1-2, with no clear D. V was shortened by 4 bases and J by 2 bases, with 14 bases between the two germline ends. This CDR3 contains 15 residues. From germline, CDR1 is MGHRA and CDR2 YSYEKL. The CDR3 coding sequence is TGCGCCAGCAGCCCACCCTGGGGTCAGAACTATGGCTACACCTTC. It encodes CASSPPWGQNYGYTF.

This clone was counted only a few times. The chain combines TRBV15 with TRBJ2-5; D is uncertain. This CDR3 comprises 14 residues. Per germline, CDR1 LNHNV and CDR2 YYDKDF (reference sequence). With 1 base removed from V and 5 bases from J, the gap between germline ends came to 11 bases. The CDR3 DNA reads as TGTGCCACCAGCAGAGTTTCGGCGATGGAGACCCAGTACTTC. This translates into CATSRVSAMETQYF.

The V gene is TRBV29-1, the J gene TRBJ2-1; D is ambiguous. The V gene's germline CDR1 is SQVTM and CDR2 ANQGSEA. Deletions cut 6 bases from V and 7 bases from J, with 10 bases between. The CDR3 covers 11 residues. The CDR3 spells CSVNLGNEQFF. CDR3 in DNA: TGCAGCGTCAACTTGGGTAATGAGCAGTTCTTC.

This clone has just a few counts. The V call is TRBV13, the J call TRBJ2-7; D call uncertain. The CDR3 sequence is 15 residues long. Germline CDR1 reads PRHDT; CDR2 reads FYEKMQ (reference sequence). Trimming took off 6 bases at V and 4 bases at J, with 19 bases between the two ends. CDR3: CASSETERMGYEQYF. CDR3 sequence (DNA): TGTGCCAGCAGTGAAACCGAACGAATGGGTTACGAGCAGTACTTC.

CDR3 loop: CASSEGTGLEQYF. The CDR3 bases are TGTGCCAGCAGTGAAGGGACAGGCCTCGAGCAGTACTTC. The chain joins TRBV6-1 to TRBJ2-7, with 7 bases lining up with TRBD1. Germline V gives CDR1 MNHNS, CDR2 SASEGT. The CDR3 runs 13 residues. With V trimmed by 1 base and J by 6 bases, 3 bases remained unmatched.

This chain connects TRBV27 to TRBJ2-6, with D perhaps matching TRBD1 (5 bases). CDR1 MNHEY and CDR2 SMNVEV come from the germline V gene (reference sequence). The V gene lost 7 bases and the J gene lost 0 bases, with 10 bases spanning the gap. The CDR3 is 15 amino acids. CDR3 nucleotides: TGTGCCAGCAAGGGGATTTCCTCTGGGGCCAACGTCCTGACTTTC. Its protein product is CASKGISSGANVLTF. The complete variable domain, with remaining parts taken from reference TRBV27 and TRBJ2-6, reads EAQVTQNPRYLITVTGKKLTVTCSQNMNHEYMSWYRQDPGLGLRQIYYSMNVEVTDKGDVPEGYKVSRKEKRNFPLILESPSPNQTSLYFCASKGISSGANVLTFGAGSRLTVL.

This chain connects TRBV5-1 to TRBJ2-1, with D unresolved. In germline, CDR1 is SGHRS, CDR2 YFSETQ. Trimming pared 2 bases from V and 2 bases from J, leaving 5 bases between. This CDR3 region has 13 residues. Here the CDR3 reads CASSFVPYNEQFF. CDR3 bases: TGCGCCAGCAGCTTTGTTCCCTACAATGAGCAGTTCTTC.

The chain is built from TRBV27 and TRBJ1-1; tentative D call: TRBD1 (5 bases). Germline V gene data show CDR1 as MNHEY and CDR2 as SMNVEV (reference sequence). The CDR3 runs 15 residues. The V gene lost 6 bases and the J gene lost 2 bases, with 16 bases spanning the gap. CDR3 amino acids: CASSPRGAVNTEAFF. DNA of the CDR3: TGTGCCAGCAGCCCCCGAGGGGCCGTAAACACTGAAGCTTTCTTT.

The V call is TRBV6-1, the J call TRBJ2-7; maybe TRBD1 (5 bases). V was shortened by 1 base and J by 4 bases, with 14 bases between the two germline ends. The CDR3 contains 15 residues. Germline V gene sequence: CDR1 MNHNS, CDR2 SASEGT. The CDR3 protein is CASSEVEGQPYEQYF. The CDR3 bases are TGTGCCAGCAGTGAAGTGGAAGGACAACCTTACGAGCAGTACTTC.

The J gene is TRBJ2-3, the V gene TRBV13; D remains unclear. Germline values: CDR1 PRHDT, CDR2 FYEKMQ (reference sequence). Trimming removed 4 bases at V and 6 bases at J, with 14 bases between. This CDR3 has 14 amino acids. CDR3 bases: TGTGCCAGCAGCTCCCGGACCCCGAGCGATACGCAGTATTTT. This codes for CASSSRTPSDTQYF.

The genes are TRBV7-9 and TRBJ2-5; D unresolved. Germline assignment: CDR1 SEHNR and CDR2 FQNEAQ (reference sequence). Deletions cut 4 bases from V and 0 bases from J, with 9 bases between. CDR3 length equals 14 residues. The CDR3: CASSSQRYQETQYF. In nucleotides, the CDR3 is TGTGCCAGCAGCTCACAGAGGTACCAAGAGACCCAGTACTTC.